The source of this TCR beta chain is a study of shared clonotypes between healthy human individuals. TCRdb's table, derived via immunoSEQ multiplex PCR, lists solely in-frame clones and lacks some. Here the sample spans over 700,000 clones, 72% being singletons. Germline CDR1 and CDR2: MDHEN and SYDVKM. This CDR3 has 15 amino acids. Losses at the gene ends were 2 bases for V and 2 bases for J; bases not matched to a gene: 2. Negatively enriched CD4+ T cells were divided by CD45RA into naive and memory. The chain employs TRBV28 and TRBJ2-7; TRBD2 aligns across 11 bases. Specimen: memory CD4+ T cells sorted from blood. Subset defined: CD45RA-negative fraction. This sequence originates from a woman in her 30s in good health. The CDR3 DNA follows: TGTGCCAGCAGTTTAACTAGCGGGGGTGCCTACGAGCAGTACTTC. This gives the protein CASSLTSGGAYEQYF.